This T cell receptor beta chain derives from a study of blood T cell repertoires in COVID-19. TCRdb keeps only in-frame clones here, not all; method: immunoSEQ multiplex PCR. The data show about 100,000 clones, about 91% seen once. The TCR was taken from a human donor with active COVID-19. The donor label of this sample is uncertain. The specimen sequenced was peripheral blood.

The DNA of the CDR3 is TGTGCTAGTGGTTTACCGTTGGGAGAGCTACACTCTGGAAACACCATATATTTT. Translating it yields CASGLPLGELHSGNTIYF. The rearrangement joins TRBV12-5 to TRBJ1-3, with D hard to call. The CDR3 extends over 18 amino acids. Trimming cost V 3 bases and J 0 bases, with 18 bases left between them. The germline V gene has CDR1 LGHNT and CDR2 FRNRAP.